This is a list of T cell receptor beta chains from one sample in a study of cytomegalovirus exposure and HLA in healthy donors. Produced via immunoSEQ multiplex PCR; TCRdb's table is partial and in-frame only. The sample consists of 150,000 to 180,000 clones, 86% of them appearing once. Sample: PBMCs. Every receptor here comes from a human donor in good health. CDR3s include the opening cysteine and the closing phenylalanine or tryptophan. A D gene is named only where the DNA matches it firmly. Size tells how often a clone was seen (once, few, many) or the class of an expanded clone, and some rows leave it out.

j_gene | abundance | d_gene | v_gene | CDR3aa | CDR3nt
TRBJ2-1 | once | TRBD2 | TRBV6-1 | CASSGGLAGVREQFF | TGTGCCAGCAGTGGAGGGCTAGCGGGAGTAAGGGAGCAGTTCTTC
TRBJ1-5 | NA | TRBD1 | TRBV6-5 | CASSPGTGGSQPQHF | TGTGCCAGCAGTCCCGGGACAGGGGGGAGTCAGCCCCAGCATTTT
TRBJ2-1 | once | NA | TRBV5-4 | CASSTGVPSDEQFF | TGTGCCAGTTCAACGGGAGTCCCTTCGGATGAGCAGTTCTTC
TRBJ2-3 | NA | TRBD2 | TRBV5-1 | CASSPTKLAGGRDTQYF | TGCGCCAGCAGCCCGACAAAACTAGCGGGAGGTAGGGATACGCAGTATTTT
TRBJ1-5 | NA | NA | TRBV2 | CASSLTGKGQPQHF | TGTGCCAGCAGCTTAACAGGGAAAGGGCAGCCCCAGCATTTT
TRBJ1-1 | NA | TRBD1 | TRBV6-5 | CASSRMTGQNTEAFF | TGTGCCAGCAGTCGTATGACAGGGCAGAACACTGAAGCTTTCTTT
TRBJ1-1 | NA | NA | TRBV5-4 | CASSQSKGYTEAFF | TGTGCCAGCAGCCAATCCAAGGGGTACACTGAAGCTTTCTTT
TRBJ2-7 | once | NA | TRBV2 | CASHVDREADEQYF | TGTGCCAGCCATGTTGACAGGGAGGCGGACGAGCAGTACTTC
TRBJ1-1 | NA | NA | TRBV6-6 | CASSYSPRYTEAFF | TGTGCCAGCAGTTACTCCCCCCGGTACACTGAAGCTTTCTTT
TRBJ2-1 | NA | NA | TRBV27 | CASSLSGTSLGNEQFF | TGTGCCAGCAGTCTCTCCGGGACATCCTTGGGGAATGAGCAGTTCTTC
TRBJ1-6 | once | NA | TRBV7-2 | CASSLQGYNSPLHF | TGTGCCAGCAGCTTGCAGGGTTATAATTCACCCCTCCACTTT
TRBJ2-7 | NA | TRBD2 | TRBV6-1 | CASSFQRDTYEQYF | TGTGCCAGCAGTTTCCAGCGGGATACCTACGAGCAGTACTTC
TRBJ2-1 | NA | NA | TRBV30 | CAWSGFGGAGNEQFF | TGTGCCTGGAGTGGATTTGGCGGCGCGGGGAATGAGCAGTTCTTC
TRBJ1-3 | NA | NA | TRBV9 | CASSVVPGHANSGNTIYF | TGTGCCAGCAGCGTAGTACCGGGACATGCAAACTCTGGAAACACCATATATTTT
TRBJ1-5 | NA | NA | TRBV23-1 | CASSQSQGNQPQHF | TGCGCCAGCAGTCAATCACAGGGCAATCAGCCCCAGCATTTT
TRBJ1-6 | NA | TRBD1 | TRBV6-5 | CASRPGQGVYSPLHF | TGTGCCAGCAGGCCCGGACAGGGAGTTTATTCACCCCTCCACTTT
TRBJ1-5 | NA | NA | TRBV2 | CASSGPGGTPNQPQHF | TGTGCCAGCAGTGGACCCGGGGGAACCCCCAATCAGCCCCAGCATTTT
TRBJ2-3 | NA | NA | TRBV28 | CASSPRMGRTDTQYF | TGTGCCAGCAGTCCCCGTATGGGGCGCACAGATACGCAGTATTTT
TRBJ1-2 | few | TRBD1 | TRBV18 | CASSPTGQGAVYGYTF | TGTGCCAGCTCACCAACTGGACAGGGGGCGGTCTATGGCTACACCTTC
TRBJ2-3 | NA | TRBD2 | TRBV11-3 | CASSPGLAGGLDTQYF | TGTGCCAGCAGCCCTGGACTAGCGGGAGGGTTAGATACGCAGTATTTT
TRBJ1-5 | NA | NA | TRBV19 | CASSIPAGIKMQPQHF | TGTGCCAGTAGTATTCCGGCAGGGATTAAGATGCAGCCCCAGCATTTT
TRBJ2-7 | NA | NA | TRBV2 | CASSLQDYEQYF | TGTGCCAGCAGCCTTCAGGATTACGAGCAGTACTTC
TRBJ1-1 | NA | TRBD1 | TRBV4-3 | CASSVTGTGGEAFF | TGCGCCAGCAGCGTCACCGGGACAGGGGGTGAAGCTTTCTTT
TRBJ2-7 | few | TRBD2 | TRBV4-2 | CASSQGTSGESYEQYF | TGTGCCAGCAGCCAAGGTACTAGCGGGGAGTCCTACGAGCAGTACTTC
TRBJ1-6 | few | NA | TRBV7-8 | CASSLRDIYSPLHF | TGTGCCAGCAGCCTCCGGGACATCTATTCACCCCTCCACTTT
TRBJ1-2 | NA | TRBD1 | TRBV6-1 | CASSEDRDGYTF | TGTGCCAGCAGCGAGGACAGGGATGGCTACACCTTC
TRBJ2-1 | NA | TRBD2 | TRBV27 | CASSTGLAGFNEQFF | TGTGCCAGCAGTACGGGACTAGCGGGCTTCAATGAGCAGTTCTTC
TRBJ1-1 | NA | TRBD1 | TRBV4-3 | CASSQTRQGALHTEAFF | TGCGCCAGCAGCCAGACCCGACAGGGGGCTTTGCACACTGAAGCTTTCTTT
TRBJ2-6 | NA | TRBD1 | TRBV5-1 | CASSLDRGTGANVLTF | TGCGCCAGCAGCTTGGACAGGGGCACTGGGGCCAACGTCCTGACTTTC
TRBJ2-1 | NA | NA | TRBV28 | CASSRALVYNEQFF | TGTGCCAGCAGCCGAGCTTTAGTCTACAATGAGCAGTTCTTC
TRBJ2-2 | NA | NA | TRBV27 | CASSLISMGATNTGELFF | TGTGCCAGCAGTTTAATTTCAATGGGGGCCACGAACACCGGGGAGCTGTTTTTT
TRBJ1-6 | NA | TRBD1 | TRBV23-1 | CASFTGAAYYSPLHF | TGCGCCAGTTTCACAGGGGCCGCGTACTATTCACCCCTCCACTTT
TRBJ2-7 | NA | TRBD1 | TRBV29-1 | CSAKGGQGVHEQYF | TGCAGCGCTAAGGGCGGACAGGGGGTCCACGAGCAGTACTTC
TRBJ1-2 | NA | TRBD1 | TRBV10-3 | CAISESVGQGVYYGYTF | TGTGCCATCAGTGAGTCTGTAGGACAGGGGGTATATTATGGCTACACCTTC
TRBJ2-7 | NA | TRBD2 | TRBV5-1 | CASSLRRGDSGDEQYF | TGCGCCAGCAGCTTGAGGCGGGGGGATAGCGGAGACGAGCAGTACTTC
TRBJ1-3 | NA | TRBD1 | TRBV12-5 | CASGLGTGVGNTIYF | TGTGCTAGTGGTTTGGGGACAGGGGTAGGAAACACCATATATTTT
TRBJ2-1 | NA | NA | TRBV5-6 | CASSLAYDNEQFF | TGTGCCAGCAGCTTGGCCTATGATAATGAGCAGTTCTTC
TRBJ2-1 | once | TRBD1 | TRBV5-4 | CASSHPTGDPYNEQFF | TGTGCCAGCAGCCACCCCACAGGGGACCCATACAATGAGCAGTTCTTC
TRBJ1-2 | once | NA | TRBV12-5 | CASGQGGRVRSYTF | TGTGCTAGTGGACAAGGCGGCCGGGTAAGAAGCTACACCTTC
TRBJ2-7 | NA | TRBD1 | TRBV5-4 | CASSLEGTGAYEQYF | TGTGCCAGCAGCTTGGAGGGGACAGGGGCCTACGAGCAGTACTTC